This T cell receptor beta chain was obtained from a study of T cell changes during pregnancy in multiple sclerosis. CDR3 size: 15 residues. Germline values: CDR1 KGHSH, CDR2 LQKENI. Trimming removed 6 bases from V and 5 bases from J; junction bases left unmatched: 7. The table came from immunoSEQ multiplex PCR; TCRdb's copy has only in-frame clones and leaves some out. The sample has roughly 40,000 clones, roughly 85% seen once. The chain couples TRBV18 to TRBJ2-1; the match to TRBD2 covers 10 bases. The sample was CD4+ T cells from peripheral blood mononuclear cells, taken before pregnancy. This clonotype was sampled from a female donor with multiple sclerosis, enrolled in a pregnancy study. The CDR3 DNA is TGTGCCAGCTCGCGAACTAGCGGGGAGAACAATGAGCAGTTCTTC. Encoded protein: CASSRTSGENNEQFF.